This TCR beta chain was profiled in a study of blood T cells in healthy people across ages. Study-wide findings and caveats: Roughly linearly, TCR beta diversity per million T cells fell as age increased.

Alongside a J-beta primer mix, a sample-barcoded 5' primer served in a second PCR lasting about 7 to 11 cycles. Every molecule of cDNA carried a tag from a template-switch adaptor with 12 random nucleotides. TCRdb itself ran the 5' RACE reads through MiXCR, one entry per CDR3 protein. Of fewer than 700,000 distinct CDR3 sequences in the sample, roughly two fifths were seen once. CDR3 length equals 15 residues. Germline lookup yields CDR1 SQVTM and CDR2 ANQGSEA. The V end lost 7 bases, the J end lost 4 bases, and 20 bases lay between the germline ends. A note on this clonotype: Its specificity is unknown.

The source material was blood. V usage is TRBV29-1 and J usage is TRBJ2-1; a possible D gene is TRBD1 (5 bases). The receptor was isolated from a man at least 80 years old in good health. The CDR3 is CSASIQENHYNEQFF. CDR3 nucleotides: TGCAGCGCAAGTATACAGGAAAATCATTACAATGAGCAGTTCTTC.